The rows below give T cell receptor beta chains drawn from one sample of a study of neurological immune-mediated disorders. TCRdb recomputed calls from the 5' RACE reads with MiXCR, one row per CDR3 protein. Of about 50,000 distinct CDR3 sequences listed, roughly 3.2% are singletons. Sequencing used PBMCs. All receptors come from a woman in her fifties or sixties with multiple sclerosis. The CDR3 runs from the conserved cysteine through the conserved F or W. A D gene is named only where the DNA matches it firmly. Rows give clone size only sometimes, using once, few, many, or a class for an expanded clone.

J	D	V	size	length	CDR3	DNA
TRBJ2-5	TRBD2	TRBV7-2	many	16	CASSQWTSGGAETQYF	TGTGCCAGCAGCCAGTGGACTAGCGGGGGGGCGGAGACCCAGTACTTC
TRBJ2-2	-	TRBV7-8	many	15	CASSSTAQNTGELFF	TGTGCCAGCAGCTCCACGGCCCAGAACACCGGGGAGCTGTTTTTT
TRBJ2-2	TRBD2	TRBV20-1	many	12	CSAGGDTGELFF	TGCAGTGCTGGGGGGGACACCGGGGAGCTGTTTTTT
TRBJ1-2	-	TRBV7-9	many	15	CASSFGGRPTYGYTF	TGTGCCAGCAGCTTTGGTGGCAGGCCAACCTATGGCTACACCTTC
TRBJ2-1	TRBD2	TRBV13	many	18	CASSLGLLRGGKYNEQFF	TGTGCCAGCAGCTTAGGCCTCCTGCGGGGGGGCAAGTACAATGAGCAGTTCTTC
TRBJ1-2	TRBD1	TRBV5-1	many	14	CASSSMDRGYGYTF	TGCGCCAGCAGCTCGATGGACAGGGGATATGGCTACACCTTC
TRBJ2-5	-	TRBV3-1	many	15	CASSQDFGEGETQYF	TGTGCCAGCAGCCAAGATTTCGGAGAGGGAGAGACCCAGTACTTC
TRBJ1-2	-	TRBV7-9	many	15	CASSLAAGPGYGYTF	TGTGCCAGCAGCTTAGCGGCGGGGCCGGGCTATGGCTACACCTTC
TRBJ2-7	-	TRBV20-1	many	14	CSARDQLAPYEQYF	TGCAGTGCTAGAGATCAGCTAGCGCCATACGAGCAGTACTTC
TRBJ1-2	-	TRBV7-2	many	13	CASSPRARNGYTF	TGTGCCAGCAGCCCCAGGGCCAGGAACGGCTACACCTTC
TRBJ2-3	TRBD2	TRBV11-3	-	16	CASSPGTSERTDTQYF	TGTGCCAGCAGCCCCGGGACTAGCGAGCGTACAGATACGCAGTATTTT
TRBJ1-6	TRBD1	TRBV25-1	-	15	CASSEGIGTGSPLHF	TGTGCCAGCAGTGAAGGTATAGGGACAGGTTCACCCCTCCACTTT
TRBJ1-6	TRBD1	TRBV20-1	many	14	CSALRGTDNSPLHF	TGCAGTGCCCTACGGGGGACAGATAATTCACCCCTCCACTTT
TRBJ1-6	TRBD1	TRBV20-1	many	15	CSARAQTGVYSPLHF	TGCAGTGCTAGAGCCCAGACAGGGGTTTATTCACCCCTCCACTTT
TRBJ1-1	-	TRBV20-1	many	16	CSARSASGTRGTEAFF	TGCAGTGCTAGGAGCGCTTCAGGGACAAGGGGGACTGAAGCTTTCTTT
TRBJ2-2	-	TRBV12-5	many	16	CASGLAASSDTGELFF	TGTGCTAGTGGTTTGGCCGCTAGCTCCGACACCGGGGAGCTGTTTTTT
TRBJ2-3	TRBD2	TRBV5-1	many	15	CASSLGTSGTDTQYF	TGCGCCAGCAGCTTAGGGACTAGCGGAACAGATACGCAGTATTTT
TRBJ1-1	-	TRBV9	many	14	CASSVDLGDTEAFF	TGTGCCAGCAGCGTAGATTTAGGGGACACTGAAGCTTTCTTT
TRBJ2-5	TRBD2	TRBV5-1	many	15	CASMPLAGGSETQYF	TGCGCCAGCATGCCCCTAGCGGGAGGAAGTGAGACCCAGTACTTC
TRBJ1-6	-	TRBV27	many	14	CASSLSGFYSPLHF	TGTGCCAGCAGTTTATCAGGGTTCTATTCACCCCTCCACTTT
TRBJ2-1	TRBD1	TRBV5-6	many	13	CASSLGQGNEQFF	TGTGCCAGCAGCTTGGGACAGGGCAATGAGCAGTTCTTC
TRBJ2-4	-	TRBV20-1	many	12	CSARSTGNIQYF	TGCAGTGCTAGATCAACAGGGAACATTCAGTACTTC
TRBJ2-7	-	TRBV15	many	13	CATSRDKIYEQYF	TGTGCCACCAGTCGCGACAAGATTTACGAGCAGTACTTC
TRBJ1-6	-	TRBV11-2	many	14	CASSSPMPGSPLHF	TGTGCCAGCAGCTCACCAATGCCGGGGTCACCCCTCCACTTT
TRBJ1-6	-	TRBV6-1	many	13	CASRTELNSPLHF	TGTGCCAGCAGGACAGAACTGAATTCACCCCTCCACTTT
TRBJ2-1	TRBD1	TRBV27	many	11	CASSWTGEQFF	TGTGCCAGCAGTTGGACAGGGGAGCAGTTCTTC
TRBJ2-7	TRBD2	TRBV6-1	few	17	CASSEATSLAGDDEQYF	TGTGCCAGCAGTGAAGCGACTTCCCTAGCGGGAGACGACGAGCAGTACTTC
TRBJ2-5	TRBD1	TRBV7-2	many	15	CASSLADRGRVTQYF	TGTGCCAGCAGCTTAGCGGACAGGGGTCGGGTGACCCAGTACTTC
TRBJ1-2	-	TRBV7-2	many	16	CASSLEVTVANYGYTF	TGTGCCAGCAGCTTAGAAGTCACCGTAGCTAACTATGGCTACACCTTC
TRBJ1-5	-	TRBV5-1	many	13	CASSYTGPDNQHF	TGCGCCAGCAGCTACACAGGCCCCGATAACCAGCATTTT
TRBJ2-1	TRBD2	TRBV7-2	many	17	CASSPTSSGRAGNEQFF	TGTGCCAGCAGCCCGACAAGCAGCGGGAGGGCCGGGAATGAGCAGTTCTTC
TRBJ1-2	-	TRBV29-1	many	13	CSVGRGQDYGYTF	TGCAGCGTTGGACGGGGGCAAGACTATGGCTACACCTTC
TRBJ2-5	-	TRBV10-3	many	13	CAISESREGTQYF	TGTGCCATCAGTGAGTCGAGAGAGGGGACCCAGTACTTC
TRBJ1-6	-	TRBV7-2	many	13	CASSSQADSPLHF	TGTGCCAGCAGCTCCCAGGCCGATTCACCCCTCCACTTT
TRBJ2-5	-	TRBV5-1	many	14	CASSLANGGETQYF	TGCGCCAGCAGCTTGGCTAATGGAGGAGAGACCCAGTACTTC
TRBJ2-7	-	TRBV7-2	many	15	CASSLEGSFSYEQYF	TGTGCCAGCAGCTTAGAAGGCAGTTTTTCCTACGAGCAGTACTTC
TRBJ2-7	-	TRBV9	many	14	CASSVDPGSYEQYF	TGTGCCAGCAGCGTAGACCCAGGGTCCTACGAGCAGTACTTC
TRBJ2-5	-	TRBV30	many	10	CAWSTETQYF	TGTGCCTGGAGTACGGAGACCCAGTACTTC
TRBJ2-3	-	TRBV7-9	-	13	CASSLGQGYTQYF	TGTGCCAGCAGCTTAGGTCAGGGGTACACGCAGTATTTT
TRBJ1-5	-	TRBV5-6	many	13	CASSTQGSQPQHF	TGTGCCAGCAGCACCCAGGGTAGTCAGCCCCAGCATTTT
TRBJ2-1	TRBD2	TRBV7-6	many	19	CASSSRPFSGTSSYNEQFF	TGTGCCAGCAGCTCGCGTCCCTTCAGCGGGACCAGCTCCTACAATGAGCAGTTCTTC
TRBJ2-5	TRBD2	TRBV5-1	many	17	CASSLGTSGGIQETQYF	TGCGCCAGCAGCTTGGGGACTAGCGGGGGAATCCAAGAGACCCAGTACTTC
TRBJ2-1	TRBD2	TRBV20-1	many	14	CSARASGRIDEQFF	TGCAGTGCTAGGGCGAGCGGGAGGATCGATGAGCAGTTCTTC
TRBJ2-1	-	TRBV7-2	many	14	CASSPRGPDNEQFF	TGTGCCAGCAGCCCTCGGGGTCCAGACAATGAGCAGTTCTTC
TRBJ2-7	TRBD2	TRBV7-9	many	17	CASSLAVRGERGYEQYF	TGTGCCAGCAGCTTAGCGGTGAGAGGGGAGCGGGGCTACGAGCAGTACTTC
TRBJ2-1	TRBD2	TRBV5-1	many	16	CASSLAGGGASNEQFF	TGCGCCAGCAGCTTGGCGGGCGGGGGGGCTTCCAATGAGCAGTTCTTC
TRBJ1-1	-	TRBV20-1	many	13	CSAIGPSGTRAFF	TGCAGTGCTATAGGTCCGTCCGGGACCAGAGCTTTCTTT
TRBJ2-1	TRBD2	TRBV7-6	many	17	CASSLVTSGGSYNEQFF	TGTGCCAGCAGCTTAGTGACTAGCGGGGGCTCCTACAATGAGCAGTTCTTC